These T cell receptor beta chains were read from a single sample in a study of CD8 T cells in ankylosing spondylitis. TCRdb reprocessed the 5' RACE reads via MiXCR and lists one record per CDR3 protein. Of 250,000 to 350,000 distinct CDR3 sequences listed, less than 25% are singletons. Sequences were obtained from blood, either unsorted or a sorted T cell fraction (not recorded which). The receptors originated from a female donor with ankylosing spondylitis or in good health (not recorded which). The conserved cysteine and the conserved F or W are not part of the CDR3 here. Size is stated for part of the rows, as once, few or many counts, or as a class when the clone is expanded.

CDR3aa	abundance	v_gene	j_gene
ASLPDLSSTDTQY	-	TRBV7-8	TRBJ2-3
ASSPRGSARYEQY	-	TRBV27	TRBJ2-7
ASSPGQGRLVGYGYT	-	TRBV18	TRBJ1-2
SVDRSSGVQETQY	-	TRBV29-1	TRBJ2-5
ASSSLKGNMSAKNIQY	-	TRBV11-2	TRBJ2-4
ASTERQTGELF	few	TRBV28	TRBJ2-2
ASSKTVSNQPQH	-	TRBV7-2	TRBJ1-5
ASSPQHLAYYEQY	-	TRBV6-2/TRBV6-3	TRBJ2-7
ASITTRGGELF	-	TRBV19	TRBJ2-2
ASSGGTASTDTQY	-	TRBV2	TRBJ2-3
ASSQGHQVEAF	few	TRBV4-3	TRBJ1-1
ASSYTPLAGGPGGTQY	-	TRBV6-5	TRBJ2-3
ASRLEATHNSYEQY	few	TRBV27	TRBJ2-7
AISPGTSGRSRYNEQF	many	TRBV10-3	TRBJ2-1
SARVRQKSRINQPQH	-	TRBV20-1	TRBJ1-5
ASSLGGVKQPQH	-	TRBV12-3/TRBV12-4	TRBJ1-5
ASSLGAGSYKPEAF	few	TRBV12-3/TRBV12-4	TRBJ1-1
ASSPQLAGEHEQF	-	TRBV7-7	TRBJ2-1
SAGGTLRGGYT	many	TRBV20-1	TRBJ1-2
ASSLGWSSGSSYEQY	few	TRBV7-2	TRBJ2-7
SVEDRGAGANVLT	few	TRBV29-1	TRBJ2-6
ATSDSTPGTRPYNEQF	once	TRBV24-1	TRBJ2-1
ASSRRGQTQY	-	TRBV6-6	TRBJ2-5
ASSPGQVQETQY	-	TRBV5-5	TRBJ2-5
ASSLELAQTYNEQF	-	TRBV5-1	TRBJ2-1
AIMENYGYT	many	TRBV10-3	TRBJ1-2
ASTGATEAF	-	TRBV25-1	TRBJ1-1
ASSRWREAYNEQF	many	TRBV7-6	TRBJ2-1
ASSSETVNTEAF	many	TRBV5-5	TRBJ1-1
ASSGQGENTEAF	-	TRBV7-8	TRBJ1-1
SARDDSARTYEQY	-	TRBV20-1	TRBJ2-7
ASSQGTDPYGYT	-	TRBV7-2	TRBJ1-2
SARDLDNIYEQY	many	TRBV20-1	TRBJ2-7
AISESYGYEQY	-	TRBV10-3	TRBJ2-7
ASSVGSGSGELF	few	TRBV9	TRBJ2-2
ATSSWIPNTGELF	few	TRBV15	TRBJ2-2
ASSYGLAGVQEQF	-	TRBV6-5	TRBJ2-1
ASSPMGLAEETQY	many	TRBV7-2	TRBJ2-5
SVVVSAGESF	medium-sized	TRBV29-1	TRBJ1-1
ASSQPGLTLGEQY	few	TRBV12-3/TRBV12-4	TRBJ2-7
SAREGVVHGYT	few	TRBV20-1	TRBJ1-2
ASSLVRTGTDTQY	few	TRBV7-9	TRBJ2-3
ASSLGRGLSYNEQF	-	TRBV5-1	TRBJ2-1
ASSAGLTNEKLF	many	TRBV12-3/TRBV12-4	TRBJ1-4
ASSPGLAGGSNTQY	few	TRBV4-3	TRBJ2-3
ASSEISGQPQH	few	TRBV2	TRBJ1-5
ASSWPGQGATGELF	few	TRBV7-2	TRBJ2-2
ASSPRNRATGELF	-	TRBV6-5	TRBJ2-2
SAYSTGPKTKNEQF	few	TRBV20-1	TRBJ2-1